This TCR beta chain was obtained from a study of blood T cell repertoires in COVID-19. On the study more broadly: The United States, Italy and Spain provided the acute and convalescent COVID-19 samples. From T cells, B-cell-depleted T cells, or PBMCs came the material, which was cDNA or gDNA.

The CDR3 spans 11 residues. Trimming took 3 bases from V and 9 from J; bases not matched to a gene: 2. Sequencing was performed with immunoSEQ multiplex PCR; in TCRdb, only in-frame clones are kept and a portion is missing. This sample has approximately 180,000 clones, with 70% to 90% found just once. The chain uses TRBV12-3 or TRBV12-4 and TRBJ2-7, with 7 bases fitting TRBD2. The source is a man aged 55 to 70 with acute or convalescent COVID-19. The specimen sequenced was peripheral blood. Written as DNA, the CDR3 is TGTGCCAGCAGTTTGGGCGGGAGGCAGTACTTC. This encodes CASSLGGRQYF.